This T cell receptor beta chain comes out of a study of blood T cell repertoires in COVID-19. Study information: Italy, Spain and the United States were the sources of the convalescent and acute COVID-19 samples. Sample material is recorded as cDNA or gDNA derived from T cells, B-cell-depleted T cells, or PBMCs.

V was shortened by 3 bases and J by 2 bases, with 10 bases between the two germline ends. CDR1 DFQATT and CDR2 SNEGSKA come from the germline V gene (reference sequence). CDR3 size: 13 residues. As handled by the study authors: Amplification with reference gene primers provided the estimates of nucleated cell counts. Clones were sequenced by immunoSEQ multiplex PCR, and TCRdb holds only the in-frame ones, with some missing. The V and J calls and the clone size are those of that table, but D and trimming were determined from the DNA. The sample lists about 40,000 clones, around 92% occurring once. This TCR derives from an elderly woman with acute or convalescent COVID-19. The chain carries TRBV20-1 and TRBJ2-5, with D possibly matching TRBD2 (7 bases). Input material: peripheral blood. The CDR3 loop is CSASKGGQETQYF. In nucleotides, the CDR3 is TGCAGTGCTAGTAAGGGGGGGCAAGAGACCCAGTACTTC.